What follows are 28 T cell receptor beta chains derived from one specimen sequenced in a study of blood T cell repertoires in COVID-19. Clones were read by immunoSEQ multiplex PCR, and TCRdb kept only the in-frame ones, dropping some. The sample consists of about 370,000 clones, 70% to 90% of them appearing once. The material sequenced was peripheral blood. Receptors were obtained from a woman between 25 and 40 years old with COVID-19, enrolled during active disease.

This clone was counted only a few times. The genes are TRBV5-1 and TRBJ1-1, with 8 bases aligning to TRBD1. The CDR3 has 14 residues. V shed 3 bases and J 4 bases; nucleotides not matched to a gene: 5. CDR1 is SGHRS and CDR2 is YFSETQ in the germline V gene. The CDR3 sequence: CASSYETGGTEAFF. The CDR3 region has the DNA TGCGCCAGCAGCTACGAAACAGGGGGCACTGAAGCTTTCTTT.

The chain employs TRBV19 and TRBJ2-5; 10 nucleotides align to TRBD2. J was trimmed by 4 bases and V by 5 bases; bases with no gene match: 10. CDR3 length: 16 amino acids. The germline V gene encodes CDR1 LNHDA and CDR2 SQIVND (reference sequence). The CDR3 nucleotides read TGTGCCAGTAGTCGCCGCCTAGCGGGAGAGGGAGAGACCCAGTACTTC. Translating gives CASSRRLAGEGETQYF.

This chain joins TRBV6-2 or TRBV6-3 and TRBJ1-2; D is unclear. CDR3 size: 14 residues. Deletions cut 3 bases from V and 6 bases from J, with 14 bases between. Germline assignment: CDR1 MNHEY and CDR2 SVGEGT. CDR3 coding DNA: TGTGCCAGCAGTTATACGGGGAGATCGCATGGCTACACCTTC. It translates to CASSYTGRSHGYTF.

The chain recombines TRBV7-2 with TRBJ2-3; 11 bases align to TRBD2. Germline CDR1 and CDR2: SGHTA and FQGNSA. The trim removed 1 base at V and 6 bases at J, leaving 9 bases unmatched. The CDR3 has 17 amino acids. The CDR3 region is CASSLVPSGRPGDTQYF. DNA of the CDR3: TGTGCCAGCAGCTTAGTCCCTAGCGGGAGGCCCGGGGATACGCAGTATTTT. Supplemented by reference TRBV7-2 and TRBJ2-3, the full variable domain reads GAGVSQSPSNKVTEKGKDVELRCDPISGHTALYWYRQSLGQGLEFLIYFQGNSAPDKSGLPSDRFSAERTGGSVSTLTIQRTQQEDSAVYLCASSLVPSGRPGDTQYFGPGTRLTVL.

Here the CDR3 reads CAVRGQGHNYGYTF. The CDR3, as DNA: TGTGCCGTGCGTGGGCAGGGCCATAACTATGGCTACACCTTC. V gene TRBV28 combines with J gene TRBJ1-2; tentatively, D is TRBD1 (5 bases). The CDR3 is 14 residues long. The germline gives CDR1 MDHEN, CDR2 SYDVKM. V was trimmed by 11 bases and J by 1 base, leaving 17 bases between them.

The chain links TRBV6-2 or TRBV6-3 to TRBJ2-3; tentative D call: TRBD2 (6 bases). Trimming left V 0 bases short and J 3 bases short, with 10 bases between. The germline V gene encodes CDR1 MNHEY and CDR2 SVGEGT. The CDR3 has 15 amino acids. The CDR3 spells CASSYSGGATDTQYF. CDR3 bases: TGTGCCAGCAGTTACTCGGGGGGAGCTACAGATACGCAGTATTTT.

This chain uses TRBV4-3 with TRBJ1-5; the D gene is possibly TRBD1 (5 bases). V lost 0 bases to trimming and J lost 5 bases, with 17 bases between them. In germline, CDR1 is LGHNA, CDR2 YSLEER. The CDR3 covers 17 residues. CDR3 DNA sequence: TGCGCCAGCAGCCAAGATTGGCTCCAGGGTCGGGATCAGCCCCAGCATTTT. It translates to CASSQDWLQGRDQPQHF.

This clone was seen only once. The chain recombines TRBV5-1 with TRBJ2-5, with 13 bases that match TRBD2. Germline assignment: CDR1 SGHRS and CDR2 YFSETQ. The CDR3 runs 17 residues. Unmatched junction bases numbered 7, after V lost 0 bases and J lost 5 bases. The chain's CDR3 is CASSLAVTSGGRETQYF. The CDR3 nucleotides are TGCGCCAGCAGCTTGGCCGTGACTAGCGGGGGGAGGGAGACCCAGTACTTC. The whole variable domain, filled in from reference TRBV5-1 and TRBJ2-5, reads KAGVTQTPRYLIKTRGQQVTLSCSPISGHRSVSWYQQTPGQGLQFLFEYFSETQRNKGNFPGRFSGRQFSNSRSEMNVSTLELGDSALYLCASSLAVTSGGRETQYFGPGTRLLVL.

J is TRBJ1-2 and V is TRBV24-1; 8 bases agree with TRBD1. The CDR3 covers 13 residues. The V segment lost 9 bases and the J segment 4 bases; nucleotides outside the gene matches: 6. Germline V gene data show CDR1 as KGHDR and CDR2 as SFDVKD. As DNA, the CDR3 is TGTGCCACCGCCAGTGGACAGGGCTATGGCTACACCTTC. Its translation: CATASGQGYGYTF.

The CDR3, as DNA: TGTGCCATCAGTGAGAGGGACAGGGTTTTATCCGAGCAGTACGTC. This translates into CAISERDRVLSEQYV. This chain links TRBV10-3 with TRBJ2-7, with 9 bases lining up with TRBD1. Trimming took 2 bases from V and 6 from J; bases not matched to a gene: 8. This CDR3 contains 15 residues. Germline values: CDR1 ENHRY, CDR2 SYGVKD.

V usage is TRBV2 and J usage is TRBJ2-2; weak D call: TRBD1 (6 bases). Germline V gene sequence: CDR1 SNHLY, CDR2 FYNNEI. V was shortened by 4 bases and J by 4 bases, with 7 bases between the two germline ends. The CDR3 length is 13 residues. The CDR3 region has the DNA TGTGCCAGCAGTGGGACAGCCACCGGGGAGCTGTTTTTT. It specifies CASSGTATGELFF.

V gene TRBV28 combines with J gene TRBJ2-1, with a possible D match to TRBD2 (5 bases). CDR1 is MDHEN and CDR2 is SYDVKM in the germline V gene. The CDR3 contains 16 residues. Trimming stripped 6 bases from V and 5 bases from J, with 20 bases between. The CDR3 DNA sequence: TGTGCCAGCAGGTCTAGCCTCCCCCCCCAAAACAATGAGCAGTTCTTC. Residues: CASRSSLPPQNNEQFF.

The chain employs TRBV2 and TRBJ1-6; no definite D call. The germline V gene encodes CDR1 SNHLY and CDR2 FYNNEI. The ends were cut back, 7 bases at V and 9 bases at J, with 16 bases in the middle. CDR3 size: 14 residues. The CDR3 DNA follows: TGTGCCAGCACGCTCGGAGGAACAACTTCACCCCTCCACTTT. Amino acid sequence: CASTLGGTTSPLHF.

CDR3 in DNA: TGTGCCAGCAGCGCGCCCGGGAGAGTCTACAATGAGCAGTTCTTC. It translates to CASSAPGRVYNEQFF. V and J are TRBV9 and TRBJ2-1; a possible D gene is TRBD2 (6 bases). The CDR3 is made up of 15 amino acids. V gave up 3 bases and J gave up 3 bases, with 13 bases separating them. Per the germline V gene, CDR1 is SGDLS and CDR2 is YYNGEE.

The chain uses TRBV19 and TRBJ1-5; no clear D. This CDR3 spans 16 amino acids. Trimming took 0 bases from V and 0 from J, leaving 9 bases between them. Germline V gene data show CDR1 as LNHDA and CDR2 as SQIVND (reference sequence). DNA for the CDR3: TGTGCCAGTAGTATAGATGACACCTATAGCAATCAGCCCCAGCATTTT. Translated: CASSIDDTYSNQPQHF.

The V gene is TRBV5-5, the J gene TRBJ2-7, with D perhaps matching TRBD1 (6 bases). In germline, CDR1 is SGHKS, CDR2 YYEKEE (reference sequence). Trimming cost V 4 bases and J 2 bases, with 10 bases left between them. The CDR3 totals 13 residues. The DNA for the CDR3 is TGTGCCAGCAGCCCGACAGGACCCTACGAGCAGTACGTC. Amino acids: CASSPTGPYEQYV.

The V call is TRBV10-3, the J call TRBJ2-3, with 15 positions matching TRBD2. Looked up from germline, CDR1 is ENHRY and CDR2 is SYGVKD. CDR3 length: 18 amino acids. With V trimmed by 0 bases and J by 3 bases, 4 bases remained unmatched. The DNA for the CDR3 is TGTGCCATCAGTGAGTCAGGGGGACTAGCGGGAGGTACAGATACGCAGTATTTT. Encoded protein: CAISESGGLAGGTDTQYF.

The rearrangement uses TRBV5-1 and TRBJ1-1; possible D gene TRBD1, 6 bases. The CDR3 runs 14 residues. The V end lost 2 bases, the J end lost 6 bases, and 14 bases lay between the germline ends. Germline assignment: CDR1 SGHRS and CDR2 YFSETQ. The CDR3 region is CASSFDSWTAEAFF. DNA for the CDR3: TGCGCCAGCAGCTTCGATTCATGGACAGCTGAAGCTTTCTTT.

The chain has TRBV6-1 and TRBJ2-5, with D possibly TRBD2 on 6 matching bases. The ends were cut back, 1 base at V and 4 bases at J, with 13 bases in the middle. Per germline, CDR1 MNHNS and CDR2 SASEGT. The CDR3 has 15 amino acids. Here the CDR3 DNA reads TGTGCCAGCAGTGAAGTGGGGGGAGTAGGAGAGACCCAGTACTTC. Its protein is CASSEVGGVGETQYF.

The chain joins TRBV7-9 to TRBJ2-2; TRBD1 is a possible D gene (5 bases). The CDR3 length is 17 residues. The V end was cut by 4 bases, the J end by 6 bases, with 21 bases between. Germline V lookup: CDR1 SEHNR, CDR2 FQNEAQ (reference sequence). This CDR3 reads CASSSKRARALSGELFF. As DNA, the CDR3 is TGTGCCAGCAGCTCCAAAAGGGCCAGGGCTCTCTCCGGGGAGCTGTTTTTT.

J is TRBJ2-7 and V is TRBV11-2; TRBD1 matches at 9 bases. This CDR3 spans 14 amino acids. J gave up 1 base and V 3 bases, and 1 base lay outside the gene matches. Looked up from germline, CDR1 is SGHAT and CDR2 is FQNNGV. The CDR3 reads CASSLGTGSYEQYV. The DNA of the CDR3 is TGTGCCAGCAGCTTGGGGACAGGGTCCTACGAGCAGTACGTC.

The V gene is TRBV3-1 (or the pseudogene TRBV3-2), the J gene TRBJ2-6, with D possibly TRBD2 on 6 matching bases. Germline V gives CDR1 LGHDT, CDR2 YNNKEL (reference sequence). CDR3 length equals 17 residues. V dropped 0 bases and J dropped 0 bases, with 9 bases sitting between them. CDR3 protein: CASSQERGASGANVLTF. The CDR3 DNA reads TGTGCCAGCAGCCAAGAGCGGGGCGCCTCTGGGGCCAACGTCCTGACTTTC.

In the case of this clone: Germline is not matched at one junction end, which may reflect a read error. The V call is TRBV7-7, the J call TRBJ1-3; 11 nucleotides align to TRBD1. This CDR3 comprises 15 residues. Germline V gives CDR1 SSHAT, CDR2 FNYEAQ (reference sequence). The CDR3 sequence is CASSRDRGSGNTIYF. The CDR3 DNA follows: TGTGCTAGCAGCCGGGACAGGGGGTCTGGAAACACCATATATTTT.

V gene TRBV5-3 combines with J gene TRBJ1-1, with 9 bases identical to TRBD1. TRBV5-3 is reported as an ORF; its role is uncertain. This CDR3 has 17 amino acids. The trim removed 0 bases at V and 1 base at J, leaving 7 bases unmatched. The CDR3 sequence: CARSLVGATGGNTEAFF. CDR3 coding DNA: TGTGCCAGAAGCTTGGTAGGGGCGACAGGGGGGAACACTGAAGCTTTCTTT.

CDR3 DNA sequence: TGTGCCAGCAGCTTGGAACCGGGGGGCTACACCGGGGAGCTGTTTTTT. Its protein is CASSLEPGGYTGELFF. V usage is TRBV5-6 and J usage is TRBJ2-2, with D maybe TRBD2 (7 bases). Trimming took off 0 bases at V and 3 bases at J, with 12 bases between the two ends. The CDR3 is 16 residues long. CDR1 and CDR2 (germline): SGHDT, YYEEEE.

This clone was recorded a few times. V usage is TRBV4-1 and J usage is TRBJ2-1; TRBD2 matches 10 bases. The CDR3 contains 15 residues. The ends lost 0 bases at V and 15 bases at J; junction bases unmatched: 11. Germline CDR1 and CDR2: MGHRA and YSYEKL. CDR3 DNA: TGCGCCAGCAGCCAAGAAACTAGCGGGACAATTGGTCCGTTCTTC. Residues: CASSQETSGTIGPFF.

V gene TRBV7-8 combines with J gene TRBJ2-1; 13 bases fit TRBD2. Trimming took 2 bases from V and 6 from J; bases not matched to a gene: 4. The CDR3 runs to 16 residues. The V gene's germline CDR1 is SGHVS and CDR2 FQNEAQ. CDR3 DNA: TGTGCCAGCAGCTTAAGGGGACTAGCGGGGAGCAATGAGCAGTTCTTC. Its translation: CASSLRGLAGSNEQFF.

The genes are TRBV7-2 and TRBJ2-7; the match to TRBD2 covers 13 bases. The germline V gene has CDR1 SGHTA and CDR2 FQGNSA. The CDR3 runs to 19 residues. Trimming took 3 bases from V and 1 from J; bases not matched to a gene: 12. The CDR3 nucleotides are TGTGCCAGCAGCTTCAACCGGGGACTAGCGGGGTACCCTTCCTACGAGCAGTACTTC. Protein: CASSFNRGLAGYPSYEQYF.